This TCR beta chain is from a study of blood T cell repertoires in COVID-19. Across the study: COVID-19 samples from acute and convalescent phases originated in the United States, Italy and Spain.

Germline loops: CDR1 SGHTA, CDR2 FQGTGA. Trimming removed 5 bases from V and 0 bases from J, with 14 bases in between. The CDR3 sequence is 16 residues long. Repertoires were generated with immunoSEQ multiplex PCR, while TCRdb's copy carries only in-frame clones and drops some. The table includes about 220,000 clones, over 70% detected once. Sample: peripheral blood. The sequence was obtained from a woman aged 70-85 years with acute or convalescent COVID-19. J is TRBJ2-1 and V is TRBV7-3; TRBD2 is a possible D gene (6 bases). CDR3 nucleotide sequence: TGTGCCAGCAGCCCTCTCTCCGGGGGCTCCTACAATGAGCAGTTCTTC. Amino acid sequence: CASSPLSGGSYNEQFF.